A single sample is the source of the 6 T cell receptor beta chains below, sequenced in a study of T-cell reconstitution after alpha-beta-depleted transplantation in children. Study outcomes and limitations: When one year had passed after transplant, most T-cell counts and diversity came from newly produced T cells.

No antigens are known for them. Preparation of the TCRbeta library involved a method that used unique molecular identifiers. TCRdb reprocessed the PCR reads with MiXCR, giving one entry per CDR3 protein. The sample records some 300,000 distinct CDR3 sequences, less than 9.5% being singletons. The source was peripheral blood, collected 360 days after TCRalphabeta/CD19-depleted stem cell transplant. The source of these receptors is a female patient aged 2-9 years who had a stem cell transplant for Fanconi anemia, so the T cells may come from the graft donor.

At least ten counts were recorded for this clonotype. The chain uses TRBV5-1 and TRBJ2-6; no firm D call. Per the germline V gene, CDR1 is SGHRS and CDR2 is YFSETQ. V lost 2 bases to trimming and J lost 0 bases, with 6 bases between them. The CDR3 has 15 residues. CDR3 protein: CASSLPSSGANVLTF. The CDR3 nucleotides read TGCGCCAGCAGCTTACCAAGCTCTGGGGCCAACGTCCTGACTTTC.

CDR3 bases: TGTGCCAGCAGCTTTAAAGGGACGGGAAATACTACTTATCCCCTACCCCTCCCCTACGAGCAGTACTTC. Translating it yields CASSFKGTGNTTYPLPLPYEQYF. This chain links TRBV7-4 with TRBJ2-7; the D gene could be TRBD1 or TRBD2 (5 bases each). Trimming cost V 3 bases and J 2 bases, with 38 bases left between them. The V gene's germline CDR1 is SGHVT and CDR2 SQSDAQ. The CDR3 extends over 23 amino acids.

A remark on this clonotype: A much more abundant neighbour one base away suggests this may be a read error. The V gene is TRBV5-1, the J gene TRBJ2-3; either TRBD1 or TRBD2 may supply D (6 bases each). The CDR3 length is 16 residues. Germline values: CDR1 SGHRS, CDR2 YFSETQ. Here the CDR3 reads CASSRGIAEYTDTKYF. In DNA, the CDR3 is TGCGCCAGCAGCAGGGGGATAGCGGAATACACAGATACGAAGTATTTT. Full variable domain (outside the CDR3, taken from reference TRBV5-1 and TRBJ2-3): KAGVTQTPRYLIKTRGQQVTLSCSPISGHRSVSWYQQTPGQGLQFLFEYFSETQRNKGNFPGRFSGRQFSNSRSEMNVSTLELGDSALYLCASSRGIAEYTDTKYFGPGTRLTVL.

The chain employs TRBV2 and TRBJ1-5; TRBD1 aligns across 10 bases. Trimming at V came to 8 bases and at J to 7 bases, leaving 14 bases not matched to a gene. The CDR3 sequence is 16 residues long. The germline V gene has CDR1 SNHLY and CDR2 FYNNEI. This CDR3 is CASGRGRTGGAQPQHF. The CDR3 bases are TGTGCCAGCGGTCGGGGGCGGACAGGGGGAGCGCAGCCCCAGCATTTT.

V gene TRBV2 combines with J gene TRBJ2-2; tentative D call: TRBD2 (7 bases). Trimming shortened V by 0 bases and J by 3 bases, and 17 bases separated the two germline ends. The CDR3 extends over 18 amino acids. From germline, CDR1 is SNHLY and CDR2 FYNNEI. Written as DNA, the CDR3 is TGTGCCAGCAGTGAAGCGCGAGACGGGGGGCTTGACACCGGGGAGCTGTTTTTT. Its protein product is CASSEARDGGLDTGELFF.

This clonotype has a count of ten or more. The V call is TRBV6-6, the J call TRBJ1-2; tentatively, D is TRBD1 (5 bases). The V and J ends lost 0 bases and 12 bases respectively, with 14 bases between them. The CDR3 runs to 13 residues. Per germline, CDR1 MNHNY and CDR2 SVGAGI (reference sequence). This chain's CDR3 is CASSYSTVDIHTF. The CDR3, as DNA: TGTGCCAGCAGTTACTCGACGGTGGACATCCACACCTTC.